The present T cell receptor (beta chain) was sequenced within a study of OX40 agonist ivuxolimab in advanced cancers. Study details: Anti-PD-1, anti-PD-L1 or anti-CTLA-4 therapy given earlier was allowed, and 40% had some. Overall study findings and caveats: By week 6 at 0.1 to 3.0 mg/kg, blood CD4+ and CD8+ T cells had expanded clonally. Expanded peripheral T cell antigen specificity was not determined.

On this clone itself: Its antigen is as yet unknown.

This CDR3 spans 15 amino acids. Trimming at V came to 5 bases and at J to 11 bases, leaving 16 bases not matched to a gene. CDR1 and CDR2 from the germline V gene are SGHAT and FQNNGV. Assay: immunoSEQ multiplex PCR; the TCRdb copy retains only in-frame clones and omits some. The sample consists of some 25,000 clones, more than 75% of them appearing once. V and J are TRBV11-2 and TRBJ2-5; 8 bases fit TRBD1. The sample in question was CD4+ or CD8+ T cells sorted from blood, obtained in a trial of the OX40 agonist ivuxolimab. This receptor was taken from an adult with an advanced solid tumor such as melanoma, head and neck, liver or kidney cancer. The CDR3 sequence: CASSPGWTGSGEQYF. The CDR3 DNA is TGTGCCAGCAGCCCTGGTTGGACAGGGTCTGGAGAGCAGTACTTC.